Below are 22 T cell receptor beta chains sequenced from a single sample in a study of cytomegalovirus exposure and HLA in healthy donors. The PCR had 60 Vbeta and 13 Jbeta primers. Method: immunoSEQ multiplex PCR; TCRdb's copy keeps in-frame clones and lacks some. The sample carries about 190,000 clones, roughly 80% recorded once. The specimen was PBMCs. The source is a male donor in good health and CMV-seronegative.

The genes are TRBV19 and TRBJ2-1, with TRBD1 as a possible D gene (6 bases). Germline-derived CDR1 and CDR2 are LNHDA and SQIVND (reference sequence). V dropped 1 base and J dropped 0 bases, with 7 bases sitting between them. The CDR3 length is 15 residues. The CDR3 is CASSIAGVSYNEQFF. In DNA, the CDR3 is TGTGCCAGTAGTATAGCAGGGGTCTCCTACAATGAGCAGTTCTTC.

The rearrangement uses TRBV11-2 and TRBJ2-7, with 7 bases identical to TRBD1. The CDR3 length is 14 residues. Germline CDR1 SGHAT, CDR2 FQNNGV. After removal of 5 bases from V and 5 bases from J, the junction contained 9 bases not matched to a gene. CDR3 sequence (DNA): TGTGCCAGCAGCGCAGGGACAGCCAACAACGAGCAGTACTTC. Translating it yields CASSAGTANNEQYF.

Concerning this clone: Other nucleotide sequences in the sample specify the same CDR3. The chain combines TRBV7-2 with TRBJ1-2; D remains unclear. The V gene's germline CDR1 is SGHTA and CDR2 FQGNSA. The CDR3 spans 15 residues. The ends were cut back, 3 bases at V and 4 bases at J, with 15 bases in the middle. The CDR3 is CASSLGGLPSYGYTF. CDR3 in DNA: TGTGCCAGCAGCTTGGGAGGGCTCCCCTCCTATGGCTACACCTTC. Combining the CDR3 with reference TRBV7-2 and TRBJ1-2 gives the whole variable domain GAGVSQSPSNKVTEKGKDVELRCDPISGHTALYWYRQSLGQGLEFLIYFQGNSAPDKSGLPSDRFSAERTGGSVSTLTIQRTQQEDSAVYLCASSLGGLPSYGYTFGSGTRLTVV.

The chain links TRBV7-2 to TRBJ2-7; D is unclear. CDR3 length: 12 residues. CDR1 is SGHTA and CDR2 is FQGNSA in the germline V gene. Trimming removed 5 bases at V and 6 bases at J, with 11 bases between. The CDR3 sequence: CASSPQAVEQYF. As DNA, the CDR3 is TGTGCCAGCAGCCCCCAAGCCGTCGAGCAGTACTTC.

The chain has TRBV7-7 and TRBJ2-7; 9 bases fit TRBD1. CDR3 length: 15 amino acids. CDR1 SSHAT and CDR2 FNYEAQ come from the germline V gene (reference sequence). V was pared by 4 bases and J by 0 bases, with 4 bases of the junction left unmatched. In nucleotides, the CDR3 is TGTGCCAGCAGCTCCGGGACAGGGCCCTCCTACGAGCAGTACTTC. The encoded protein is CASSSGTGPSYEQYF.

The V gene is TRBV7-2, the J gene TRBJ1-1; D gene unclear. CDR1 and CDR2 (germline): SGHTA, FQGNSA. The CDR3 is 15 residues long. V was trimmed by 0 bases and J by 4 bases, leaving 12 bases between them. CDR3 region: CASSLARGHATEAFF. For the CDR3, the DNA is TGTGCCAGCAGCTTAGCGCGCGGGCACGCCACTGAAGCTTTCTTT.

The chain links TRBV6-4 to TRBJ2-5; D is perhaps TRBD1 (6 bases). Trimming stripped 5 bases from V and 4 bases from J, with 14 bases between. CDR1 and CDR2 from the germline V gene are MRHNA and SNTAGT. The CDR3 loop spans 14 amino acids. Here the CDR3 reads CASSIRQVRETQYF. In DNA form, the CDR3 reads TGTGCCAGCAGTATAAGACAGGTACGAGAGACCCAGTACTTC.

The rearrangement links TRBV28 to TRBJ1-2; 8 bases line up with TRBD1. CDR1 MDHEN and CDR2 SYDVKM come from the germline V gene. This CDR3 has 15 amino acids. V shed 1 base and J 5 bases; nucleotides not matched to a gene: 6. The CDR3 bases are TGTGCCAGCAGTTTATCACAGGGGGTTGTGTATGGCTACACCTTC. Protein: CASSLSQGVVYGYTF.

V gene TRBV7-2 combines with J gene TRBJ2-2; TRBD2 aligns across 10 bases. With 1 base clipped from V and 5 bases from J, the junction kept 7 bases outside the gene matches. CDR1 SGHTA and CDR2 FQGNSA come from the germline V gene. The CDR3 has 17 residues. The CDR3 DNA follows: TGTGCCAGCAGCTTAGACTGGACTAGCGGTTCGACCGGGGAGCTGTTTTTT. This encodes CASSLDWTSGSTGELFF.

This clone was detected only a few times. This chain uses TRBV19 with TRBJ1-5, with a possible D match to TRBD1 (6 bases). The CDR3 covers 15 residues. V lost 6 bases and J 3 bases, leaving 15 bases between the germline ends. From germline, CDR1 is LNHDA and CDR2 SQIVND (reference sequence). The DNA of the CDR3 is TGTGCCAGTAGCAGGGATGGGGGCCCCAATCAGCCCCAGCATTTT. Translating gives CASSRDGGPNQPQHF.

V usage is TRBV7-7 and J usage is TRBJ2-2; the D gene is possibly TRBD2 (5 bases). This CDR3 region has 15 residues. Germline assignment: CDR1 SSHAT and CDR2 FNYEAQ (reference sequence). Trimming stripped 2 bases from V and 2 bases from J, with 9 bases between. The CDR3 reads CASSLTGRNTGELFF. The CDR3, as DNA: TGTGCCAGCAGCTTAACGGGGAGAAACACCGGGGAGCTGTTTTTT.

The chain links TRBV25-1 to TRBJ2-1; 7 bases fit TRBD1. The CDR3 loop spans 15 amino acids. The junction had 8 bases not matched to a gene; V was cut back by 5 bases and J by 4 bases. In germline, CDR1 is MGHDK, CDR2 SYGVNS. The CDR3 sequence is CASSLLGTEYNEQFF. Here the CDR3 DNA reads TGTGCCAGCAGTCTCTTAGGGACAGAATACAATGAGCAGTTCTTC.

The rearrangement joins TRBV28 to TRBJ1-4, with D perhaps matching TRBD1 (5 bases). CDR1 is MDHEN, CDR2 SYDVKM, per germline. The V and J ends lost 4 bases and 8 bases respectively, with 17 bases between them. This CDR3 comprises 15 residues. Written as DNA, the CDR3 is TGTGCCAGCAGTTCCCCGGGAGGGGAGGGAGAAAAACTGTTTTTT. Its protein product is CASSSPGGEGEKLFF.

This rearrangement joins TRBV6-1 to TRBJ2-7; 8 bases map to TRBD1. V trimming: 3 bases; J trimming: 2 bases; junction bases outside the gene matches: 0. The CDR3 length is 13 residues. Germline CDR1 and CDR2: MNHNS and SASEGT. The CDR3 DNA sequence: TGTGCCAGCAGTGAGGGACAGGCCTACGAGCAGTACTTC. As protein: CASSEGQAYEQYF.

The V call is TRBV28, the J call TRBJ2-1; 14 nucleotides line up with TRBD2. The CDR3 is 15 amino acids. Per the germline V gene, CDR1 is MDHEN and CDR2 is SYDVKM. V was clipped by 8 bases and J by 7 bases; unmatched bases: 7. The CDR3: CASRPGLAGANEQFF. The CDR3 DNA sequence: TGTGCCAGCCGCCCGGGACTAGCGGGGGCTAATGAGCAGTTCTTC.

The chain carries TRBV9 and TRBJ2-5, with D possibly TRBD1 on 5 matching bases. Germline values: CDR1 SGDLS, CDR2 YYNGEE. V lost 0 bases and J lost 5, with 11 bases in between. The CDR3 covers 14 residues. CDR3 bases: TGTGCCAGCAGCGTAGACAAAGGGGTGGAGACCCAGTACTTC. Translating gives CASSVDKGVETQYF.

This clone has just one count. The chain employs TRBV4-1 and TRBJ1-5, with D uncertain. From germline, CDR1 is MGHRA and CDR2 YSYEKL. The CDR3 has 13 amino acids. V was shortened by 0 bases and J by 5 bases, with 5 bases between the two germline ends. This CDR3 reads CASSQDRDQPQHF. CDR3 DNA: TGCGCCAGCAGCCAAGACCGGGATCAGCCCCAGCATTTT.

This chain links TRBV7-2 with TRBJ2-5; no clear D. Per germline, CDR1 SGHTA and CDR2 FQGNSA. The V end was cut by 1 base, the J end by 1 base, with 10 bases between. CDR3 size: 15 residues. CDR3 protein: CASSLDYRSQETQYF. The DNA for the CDR3 is TGTGCCAGCAGCTTAGATTACCGGTCCCAAGAGACCCAGTACTTC. Based on the CDR3 plus reference TRBV7-2 and TRBJ2-5, the full variable domain is GAGVSQSPSNKVTEKGKDVELRCDPISGHTALYWYRQSLGQGLEFLIYFQGNSAPDKSGLPSDRFSAERTGGSVSTLTIQRTQQEDSAVYLCASSLDYRSQETQYFGPGTRLLVL.

The chain has TRBV5-1 and TRBJ2-7, with D possibly TRBD1 on 6 matching bases. Trimming shortened V by 5 bases and J by 2 bases, and 17 bases separated the two germline ends. Germline CDR1 is SGHRS and CDR2 is YFSETQ. CDR3 size: 15 residues. The CDR3 region is CASSPRTDQAYEQYF. DNA for the CDR3: TGCGCCAGCAGTCCCCGGACAGACCAAGCCTACGAGCAGTACTTC.

CDR3 sequence reads: CASSLRLAGRPLQETQYF. CDR3 coding DNA: TGCGCCAGCAGCTTGAGGCTAGCGGGGCGTCCCCTACAAGAGACCCAGTACTTC. The chain joins TRBV5-1 to TRBJ2-5, with 9 bases matching TRBD2. The CDR3 sequence is 18 residues long. The germline V gene encodes CDR1 SGHRS and CDR2 YFSETQ. V was clipped by 1 base and J by 2 bases; unmatched bases: 12.

This chain joins TRBV5-1 and TRBJ1-3; D gene ambiguous. The CDR3 is 15 residues long. The V and J ends lost 2 bases and 0 bases respectively, with 9 bases between them. CDR1 is SGHRS and CDR2 is YFSETQ in the germline V gene. CDR3 nucleotide sequence: TGCGCCAGCAGCTTTTCCGCGGGCTCTGGAAACACCATATATTTT. As protein: CASSFSAGSGNTIYF.

The V gene is TRBV6-5, the J gene TRBJ1-1; the match to TRBD1 covers 7 bases. This CDR3 contains 15 residues. Trimming removed 6 bases from V and 1 base from J; junction bases left unmatched: 8. Germline CDR1 is MNHEY and CDR2 is SVGAGI. CDR3 sequence reads: CASRDLGQSNTEAFF. The CDR3 DNA is TGTGCCAGCAGGGACTTGGGACAGTCGAACACTGAAGCTTTCTTT.